This T cell receptor (beta chain) was profiled in a study of cytomegalovirus exposure and HLA in healthy donors (dated by TCRdb to the late 2010s). Background on the whole study: An earlier analysis of some 620 of the donors reported 276 Gb of sequence data and 117 million unique TCR beta sequences obtained from around 180 million T cells. In a later genetic analysis, genome-wide SNP genotypes for about three fifths of the roughly 670 donors were used, and that subset was treated as a discovery cohort. Across 300 to 400 genotyped donors of the cohort, an average of roughly 230,000 unique TCR beta nucleotide sequences per donor were sequenced, and about a sixth of those sequences were non-productive. High-throughput TCR immunosequencing, statistical association of individual TCRs with disease status, and machine learning were combined to predict cytomegalovirus infection status. The number of donors typed differed by locus, with about 629-630 for A, B, C, DRB1 and DQB1, 522 for DQA1, over 600 for DPA1, and around 460 for DPB1. Rather than using new phenotypic data, the later analysis identified candidate immune exposures from TCR beta sequences and from how often those sequences occurred across donors. Of the 398 genotyped donors, 80% to 90% were placed in the genetic ancestry cluster associated with self-reported Caucasian donors. The aim of the study was to test whether cataloging public T cell receptors could identify signatures of past pathogen exposure. In addition to the first cohort of 500 to 850 subjects, a separate validation cohort of approximately 130 different subjects was used. Donor age, sex, ethnicity and CMV serostatus were collected together with the repertoire data. An earlier analysis of more than 450 of the donors used high-throughput TCR beta sequencing to judge whether each TCR beta V gene segment behaved as functional or pseudogenic. To study patterns of TCR occurrence, a later analysis re-analyzed previously published TCR beta repertoires from hundreds of donors and added high-resolution HLA genotyping. Using immunosequencing, the study profiled T cell repertoires from fewer than 700 subjects and related those repertoires to cytomegalovirus serostatus. An early release that covered fewer than 800 HLA-typed donors contained 250 to 350 gigabases of sequencing data and tens of millions of unique TCR sequences. Both class I and class II loci were covered by HLA typing, at four-digit resolution. About five DR-DQ haplotypes were treated as single units for association and clustering because of strong linkage in the cohort. Every discovery cohort repertoire had been produced on one sequencing platform.

To note about this clone: The antigen it binds to is not known. Base qualities are not recorded, but no much larger clone differs from it by a single base.

The research as a whole found: The study gave a list of over 150 TCR beta chains associated with cytomegalovirus. In vitro tests confirmed that a few of the cytomegalovirus-associated TCR beta chains recognize cytomegalovirus antigens. Roughly 17 rarely observed V segments, including chromosome 9 orphons, were excluded from the earlier analysis of approximately 500 of the donors because counts were too low. For the cohort, immune exposure information was limited to CMV serostatus. A later analysis found that most CMV-associated TCR beta chains appeared HLA-restricted, with HLA associations seemingly driven largely by CMV exposure. The classifier was reported to diagnose cytomegalovirus status with high specificity and sensitivity in both the original and validation cohorts. In a later analysis, several top co-occurrence clusters were reported to appear linked to parvovirus B19, influenza, CMV and Epstein-Barr virus. Roughly uniform sequencing depth across donors was assumed in presence/absence analyses, although this assumption may not hold. In a later genetic analysis, a missense DCLRE1C variant was associated with V-gene and J-gene trimming of TCR beta chains, and the association was replicated in an independent cohort. HLA typing was unavailable for some donors at each locus, so association tests used only the typed subset. The authors suggested that the approach could potentially be generalized to other disease states and immunological phenotypes. Broadly in line with IMGT annotations, most TCR beta V segments showed up in productive rearrangements about 90% or about 30% of the time in an earlier analysis of roughly 590 of the donors. A group of highly shared sequence variants was considered likely to be a technical artifact of the sequencing pipeline. Linkage disequilibrium might explain the correlated functional status among segregating V segments, but an unknown experimental factor could not be ruled out. A further reported finding was that TCR beta sequences accurately predicted the HLA-A and HLA-B alleles for most subjects in the first cohort. Compared with equally common non-associated chains, HLA-associated TCR beta chains in a later analysis were more clonally expanded and had lower generation probabilities. Assigning TCR associations to individual alleles was difficult when HLA alleles, especially DR and DQ, strongly co-occurred. According to a later analysis, TCR association rates differed among HLA loci, with DRB1 alleles showing the most associated TCRs and HLA-C alleles showing the fewest. Most TCR sequences were observed very rarely across donors, whereas some public TCRs were present in many individuals. This cohort had only TCR beta chains sequenced, and the lack of alpha or paired-chain data limited which features could be detected. The 87-base-pair reads could not distinguish some IMGT-functional V segments, including TRBV6-2 and TRBV6-3, so those segments were excluded. In a later analysis, 16,951 TCR beta sequences were associated with specific HLA alleles at a false discovery rate of 0.05. According to a later genetic analysis, donors in an Asian-associated ancestry cluster had fewer N-insertions in productive TCRs than the approximately 700-donor mean.

The library was made by the immunoSEQ multiplex PCR assay. A mixture of 60 forward primers for TCR Vbeta segments and 13 reverse primers for TCR Jbeta segments was used in the multiplex PCR. The CDR3 region of rearranged TCR beta genes was amplified from genomic DNA with a multiplex PCR assay. The Illumina HiSeq System was used to sequence the amplified TCR beta libraries as 87-base-pair reads. In the source study's methods: A later analysis tallied about 77 million unique TCR beta chains across the 610 or so repertoires, and around 12 million of those chains were shared by two or more donors. Raw reads were error-corrected and collapsed into unique sequences by a nearest-neighbor algorithm in which closely related sequences were merged to remove PCR and sequencing errors. V, D and J gene segments were assigned by aligning CDR3 sequences to IMGT reference sequences. For a sequence to be retained, a match of at least six nucleotides to both a V gene segment and a J gene segment was required. A rearrangement was called productive if the CDR3 had no stop codons and remained in frame with V and J, and every other rearrangement was called non-productive. Following IMGT convention, CDR3 was defined as the stretch from the second conserved V-encoded cysteine to the conserved J-encoded phenylalanine. In an earlier analysis of 587 of the donors, sequences lacking an unambiguous match to a single V gene segment were excluded. An earlier analysis of 587 of the donors classified V segments as functional when productive rearrangements were above 56.7% and as segregating when the standard deviation between donors was above 5%. To diagnose cytomegalovirus status from the catalog of TCR beta chain sequences, a statistical classification framework was built. V and J gene assignment, in a later analysis, came from comparing TCR nucleotide sequences with IMGT/GENE-DB human TR gene sequences. The TCRdist pipeline was used in a later analysis to assign CDR3 sequences and most-parsimonious VDJ recombination scenarios. A later analysis defined each TCR beta chain by its CDR3 amino acid sequence plus V-gene family, and excluded reads lacking a unique V-gene family. A later analysis removed 592 highly shared, low-generation-probability nucleotide sequences to deal with suspected cross-contamination and a sequencing artifact. In a later analysis, a clonal expansion index for each public chain was calculated from normalized within-repertoire ranks of inferred template counts. In a later analysis, generation probabilities were computed using a VDJ recombination model fitted to out-of-frame rearrangements, and the results were checked against IGoR. In a later analysis, TCR-TCR, TCR-HLA and TCR-CMV co-occurrence was scored with hypergeometric tests, and a repertoire-size bias correction was applied to TCR pairs. A later analysis estimated false discovery rates by permuting HLA or CMV assignments 20 times. A later analysis grouped co-occurring TCRs with DBSCAN, adding TCRdist sequence similarity when clustering within HLA-allele-positive subsets. Co-occurrence clustering excluded repertoires with fewer than 30,000 or more than 120,000 public chains, plus five with anomalous nucleotide sharing. Here the immuneACCESS table is served through TCRdb, limited to in-frame sequences with V and J called. Missing clones are a known gap in these copies; in checked studies unresolved V genes cover under half, and the rest lacks a known reason. D and trimming were read from the DNA, whereas the V and J calls and clone size are those reported in that table. The sample data list fewer than 200,000 clones, and roughly 75% of these were observed just once. The leading ten clones occupy approximately 1.4% of the sample.

From a lookup of the germline V gene, CDR1 and CDR2 are KGHSH and LQKENI. The CDR3 measures 14 amino acids from cysteine to phenylalanine. Left in the record is the CDR3 DNA by itself, 42 bases read in frame from the first base. V and J are trimmed by 4 bases and 1 base, and the gene matches miss 1 base of the junction. The cohort comprised more than 550 healthy bone marrow donors. All cohort members were sampled while nominally healthy, although unrecorded immune exposures were likely present. The donor was CMV seronegative and was included in the group of about 400 seronegative cohort members. A peripheral blood sample was provided by each donor, and peripheral blood mononuclear cells were used for TCR beta sequencing. Genomic DNA extraction from the blood cell samples was performed with the Qiagen DNeasy Blood Extraction Kit.

The TCR originated in a man between 18 and 29 years old in good health and CMV-seronegative. The chain joins TRBV18 to TRBJ1-1; 9 middle bases align to TRBD1. What was sequenced was PBMCs. The DNA reads as follows: TGTGCCAGCTCACAGGGACAGGGGAACACTGAAGCTTTCTTT. This sequence encodes CASSQGQGNTEAFF.